This T cell receptor beta chain was profiled in a study of T cell changes during pregnancy in multiple sclerosis. This CDR3 contains 14 residues. The V end was cut by 4 bases, the J end by 5 bases, with 11 bases between. Germline V gene sequence: CDR1 SGHTA, CDR2 FQGNSA. The table came from immunoSEQ multiplex PCR; TCRdb's copy has only in-frame clones and leaves some out. The sample includes more than 90,000 clones, under 95% of them seen just once. Sample: peripheral blood, taken in the first trimester of pregnancy. This sequence was found in a female donor with multiple sclerosis, enrolled in a pregnancy study. The V and J genes are TRBV7-2 and TRBJ2-2, with D perhaps matching TRBD2 (6 bases). This CDR3 reads CASSWRRGTGELFF. The CDR3 coding sequence is TGTGCCAGCAGCTGGCGGAGGGGAACCGGGGAGCTGTTTTTT.